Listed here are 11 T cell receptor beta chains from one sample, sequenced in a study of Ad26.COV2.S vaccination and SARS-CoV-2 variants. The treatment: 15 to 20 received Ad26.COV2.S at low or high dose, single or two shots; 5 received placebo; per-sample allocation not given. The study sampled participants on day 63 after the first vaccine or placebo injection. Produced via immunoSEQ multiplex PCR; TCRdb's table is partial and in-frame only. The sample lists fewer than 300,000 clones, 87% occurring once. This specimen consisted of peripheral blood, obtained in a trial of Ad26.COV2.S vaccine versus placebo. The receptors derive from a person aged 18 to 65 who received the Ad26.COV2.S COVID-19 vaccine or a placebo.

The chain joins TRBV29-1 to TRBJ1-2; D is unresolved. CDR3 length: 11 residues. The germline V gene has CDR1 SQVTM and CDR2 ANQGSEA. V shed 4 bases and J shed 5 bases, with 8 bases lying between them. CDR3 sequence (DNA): TGCAGCGTTGGGACTCGGTATGGCTACACCTTC. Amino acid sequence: CSVGTRYGYTF.

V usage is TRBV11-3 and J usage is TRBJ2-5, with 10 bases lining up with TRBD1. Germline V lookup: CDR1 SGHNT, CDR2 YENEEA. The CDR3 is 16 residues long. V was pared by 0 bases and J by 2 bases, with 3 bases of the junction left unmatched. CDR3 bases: TGTGCCAGCAGCTTAGATGGACAGGGGGGACAAGAGACCCAGTACTTC. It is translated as CASSLDGQGGQETQYF.

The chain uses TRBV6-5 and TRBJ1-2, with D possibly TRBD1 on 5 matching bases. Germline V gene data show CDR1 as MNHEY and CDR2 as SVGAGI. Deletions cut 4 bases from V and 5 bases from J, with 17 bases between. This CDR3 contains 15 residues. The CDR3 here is CASSSLPRELYGYTF. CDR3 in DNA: TGTGCCAGCAGTTCCCTACCCAGGGAGCTATATGGCTACACCTTC.

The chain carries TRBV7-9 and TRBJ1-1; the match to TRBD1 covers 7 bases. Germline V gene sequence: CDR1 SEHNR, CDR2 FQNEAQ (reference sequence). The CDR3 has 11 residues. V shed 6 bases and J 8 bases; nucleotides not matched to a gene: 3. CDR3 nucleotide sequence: TGTGCCAGCAGTTTGACAGGGGAAGCTTTCTTT. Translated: CASSLTGEAFF.

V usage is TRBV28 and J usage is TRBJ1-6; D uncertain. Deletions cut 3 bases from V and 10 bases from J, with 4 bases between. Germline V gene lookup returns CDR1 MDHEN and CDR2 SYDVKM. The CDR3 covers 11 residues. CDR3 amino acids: CASSFRSPLHF. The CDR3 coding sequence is TGTGCCAGCAGTTTTAGATCACCCCTCCACTTT.

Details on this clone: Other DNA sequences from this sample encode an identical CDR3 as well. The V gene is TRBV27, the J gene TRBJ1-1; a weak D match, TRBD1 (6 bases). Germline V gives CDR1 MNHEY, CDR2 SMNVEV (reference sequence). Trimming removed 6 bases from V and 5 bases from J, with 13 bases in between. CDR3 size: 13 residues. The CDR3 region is CASSPRGGTEAFF. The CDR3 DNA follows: TGTGCCAGCAGCCCGCGAGGGGGGACTGAAGCTTTCTTT.

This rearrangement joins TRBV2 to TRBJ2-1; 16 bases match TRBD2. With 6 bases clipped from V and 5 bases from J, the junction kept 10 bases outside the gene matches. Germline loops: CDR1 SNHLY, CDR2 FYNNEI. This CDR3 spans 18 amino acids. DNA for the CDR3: TGTGCCAGCAGGACGGGACTAGCGGGGGGGCCGTTGGACAATGAGCAGTTCTTC. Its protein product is CASRTGLAGGPLDNEQFF. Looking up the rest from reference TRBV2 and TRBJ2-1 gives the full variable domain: EPEVTQTPSHQVTQMGQEVILRCVPISNHLYFYWYRQILGQKVEFLVSFYNNEISEKSEIFDDQFSVERPDGSNFTLKIRSTKLEDSAMYFCASRTGLAGGPLDNEQFFGPGTRLTVL.

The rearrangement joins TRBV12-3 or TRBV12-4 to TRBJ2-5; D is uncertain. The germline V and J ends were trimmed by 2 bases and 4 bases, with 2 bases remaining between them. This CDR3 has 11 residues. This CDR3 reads CASSLLETQYF. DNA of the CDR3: TGTGCCAGCAGTTTATTAGAGACCCAGTACTTC.

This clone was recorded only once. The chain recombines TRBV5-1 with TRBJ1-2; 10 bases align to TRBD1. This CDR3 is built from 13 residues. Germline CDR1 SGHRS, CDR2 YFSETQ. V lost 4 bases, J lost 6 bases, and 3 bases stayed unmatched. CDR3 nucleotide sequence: TGCGCCAGCAGCCCGGGACAGGGGCATGGCTACACCTTC. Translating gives CASSPGQGHGYTF.

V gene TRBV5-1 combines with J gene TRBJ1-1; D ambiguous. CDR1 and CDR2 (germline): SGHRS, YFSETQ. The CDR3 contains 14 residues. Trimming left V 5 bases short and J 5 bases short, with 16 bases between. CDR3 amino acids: CASSLSAGSTEAFF. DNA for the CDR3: TGCGCCAGCAGTCTGTCGGCAGGTTCGACTGAAGCTTTCTTT.

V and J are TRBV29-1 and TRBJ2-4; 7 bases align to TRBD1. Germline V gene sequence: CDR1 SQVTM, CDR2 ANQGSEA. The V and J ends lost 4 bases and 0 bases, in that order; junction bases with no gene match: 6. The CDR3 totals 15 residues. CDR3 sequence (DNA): TGCAGCGTTGTGCGTCAGGGGGTAGCCAAAAACATTCAGTACTTC. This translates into CSVVRQGVAKNIQYF.